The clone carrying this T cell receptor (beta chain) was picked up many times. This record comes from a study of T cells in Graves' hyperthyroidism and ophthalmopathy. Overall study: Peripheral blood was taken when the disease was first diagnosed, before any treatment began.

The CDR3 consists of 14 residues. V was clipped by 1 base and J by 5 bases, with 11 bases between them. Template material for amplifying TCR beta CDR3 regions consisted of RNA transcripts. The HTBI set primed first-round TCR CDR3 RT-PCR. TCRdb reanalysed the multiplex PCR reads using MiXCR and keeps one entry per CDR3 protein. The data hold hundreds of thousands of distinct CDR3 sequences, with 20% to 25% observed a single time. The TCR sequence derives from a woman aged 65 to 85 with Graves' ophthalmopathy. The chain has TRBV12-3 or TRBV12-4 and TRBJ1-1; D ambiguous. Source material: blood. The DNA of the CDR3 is TGTGCCAGCAGTTTAGAGCTCGGGGTGACTGAAGCTTTCTTT. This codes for CASSLELGVTEAFF.